The clone carrying this T cell receptor beta chain was counted a few times. The treatment was: oral pan-JAK inhibitor, 5-10 mg twice daily. This sample stems from a study of CD8+ T cells in alopecia areata. About the study: Each day, treated patients took oral tofacitinib twice, at 5 to 10 mg per dose. The tofacitinib course ran for 6 to 18 months and was followed by 6 months off drug.

cDNA serving as the sequencing template came from extracted, reverse transcribed RNA. Sequenced by immunoSEQ multiplex PCR; TCRdb stores in-frame clones only, minus some. The sample includes some 190,000 clones, 60% of them seen just once. The material sequenced was CD4+ T cells sorted from blood, taken at week 24, from a patient treated with tofacitinib. The receptor was derived from a human donor with alopecia areata.

Here the CDR3 reads CASSSHLGGGGYTF. CDR3 nucleotide sequence: TGTGCCAGCAGCTCCCACCTGGGGGGAGGTGGCTACACCTTC. The rearrangement joins TRBV7-9 to TRBJ1-2, with D possibly TRBD1 on 5 matching bases. The CDR3 spans 14 residues. Trimming stripped 4 bases from V and 7 bases from J, with 16 bases between. CDR1 and CDR2 (germline): SEHNR, FQNEAQ (reference sequence).